The rows below give T cell receptor beta chains drawn from one sample of a study of blood T cell repertoires in COVID-19. Sequenced by immunoSEQ multiplex PCR; TCRdb stores in-frame clones only, minus some. The sample consists of 50,000 to 75,000 clones, 91% of them appearing once. Sequences were obtained from peripheral blood. These receptors were obtained from a human donor in a cohort sampled during active COVID-19. Both conserved end residues are part of each CDR3. A D gene is named only where the DNA matches it firmly. Clone size is stated in some rows and not others, as once, few, many or a class when expanded.

d_call	v_call	j_call	clone_size	cdr3_length	cdr3_aa	cdr3_nt
.	TRBV27	TRBJ1-2	.	15	CASSLRGGGRHGYTF	TGTGCCAGCAGTTTAAGGGGAGGGGGTCGCCATGGCTACACCTTC
.	TRBV7-9	TRBJ1-4	.	15	CASSQTGGGDEKLFF	TGTGCCAGCAGCCAGACGGGAGGTGGGGATGAAAAACTGTTTTTT
.	TRBV7-8	TRBJ2-6	.	19	CASSLMASLPLSGANVLTF	TGTGCCAGCAGCTTAATGGCCTCCCTCCCGCTCTCTGGGGCCAACGTCCTGACTTTC
TRBD1	TRBV27	TRBJ2-6	.	16	CASRRQGDSGANVLTF	TGTGCCAGCAGACGACAGGGGGACTCTGGGGCCAACGTCCTGACTTTC
TRBD2	TRBV6-6	TRBJ2-7	.	15	CASAREGGRVGEQYF	TGTGCCAGCGCTCGGGAAGGTGGGAGGGTGGGGGAGCAGTACTTC
.	TRBV4-3	TRBJ1-2	.	12	CASSPRAGSYTF	TGCGCCAGCAGCCCCCGAGCCGGGAGCTACACCTTC
.	TRBV7-9	TRBJ2-5	.	15	CASSLGASSQETQYF	TGTGCCAGCAGCTTAGGGGCTAGCAGCCAAGAGACCCAGTACTTC
.	TRBV6-2/TRBV6-3	TRBJ2-3	.	12	CASSYQLDTQYF	TGTGCCAGCAGTTACCAGTTGGATACGCAGTATTTT
TRBD1	TRBV5-1	TRBJ2-5	.	13	CASSFSTGETQYF	TGCGCCAGCAGCTTCTCGACAGGGGAGACCCAGTACTTC
TRBD1	TRBV27	TRBJ1-1	.	14	CASSWTGGHTEAFF	TGTGCCAGCAGTTGGACAGGGGGGCACACTGAAGCTTTCTTT
.	TRBV7-2	TRBJ1-3	.	17	CASSPAHPGQPGNTIYF	TGTGCCAGCAGCCCTGCCCATCCGGGACAACCTGGAAACACCATATATTTT
.	TRBV28	TRBJ1-4	.	15	CASSLFGGGNEKLFF	TGTGCCAGCAGTTTGTTCGGTGGGGGGAATGAAAAACTGTTTTTT
.	TRBV29-1	TRBJ2-3	.	13	CSFPPTSTDTQYF	TGCAGCTTTCCCCCTACTAGCACAGATACGCAGTATTTT
.	TRBV11-2	TRBJ1-2	.	15	CASSPSTREIYGYTF	TGTGCCAGCAGCCCAAGCACCAGGGAAATTTATGGCTACACCTTC
.	TRBV7-2	TRBJ2-7	once	13	CASSLQSSYEQYF	TGTGCCAGCAGCTTGCAGTCCTCCTACGAGCAGTACTTC
TRBD1	TRBV7-8	TRBJ1-5	.	16	CASSFRAGGSNQPQHF	TGTGCCAGCAGCTTTCGGGCAGGGGGTAGCAATCAGCCCCAGCATTTT
.	TRBV11-2	TRBJ2-7	.	14	CASTPPKVFGEQYF	TGTGCCAGCACCCCCCCTAAAGTGTTCGGCGAGCAGTACTTC
.	TRBV10-3	TRBJ2-7	.	17	CAISGGSVTGGSYEQYF	TGTGCCATCAGTGGCGGAAGTGTGACCGGGGGCTCCTACGAGCAGTACTTC
TRBD1	TRBV19	TRBJ1-4	.	15	CASSERDRTNEKLFF	TGTGCCAGTAGTGAACGGGACAGGACTAATGAAAAACTGTTTTTT
.	TRBV2	TRBJ2-3	.	14	CASSFTGIGDTQYF	TGTGCCAGCAGCTTCACAGGGATCGGGGATACGCAGTATTTT
.	TRBV28	TRBJ2-1	.	15	CASSFRQRSYNEQFF	TGTGCCAGCAGTTTCCGACAGAGGTCCTACAATGAGCAGTTCTTC
.	TRBV19	TRBJ1-4	.	15	CASSIATATNEKLFF	TGTGCCAGTAGTATAGCGACAGCAACTAATGAAAAACTGTTTTTT
.	TRBV13	TRBJ2-5	.	14	CASSQSGVVETQYF	TGTGCCAGCAGTCAGTCGGGAGTCGTTGAGACCCAGTACTTC
.	TRBV5-1	TRBJ2-1	.	15	CASSAGQYRLNEQFF	TGCGCCAGCAGCGCCGGACAGTACCGACTCAATGAGCAGTTCTTC
.	TRBV29-1	TRBJ2-7	.	12	CSVEESGYEQYF	TGCAGCGTTGAAGAAAGCGGGTACGAGCAGTACTTC
.	TRBV9	TRBJ2-1	.	13	CASSLLLNVPQFF	TGTGCCAGCAGCCTCCTCCTAAATGTTCCACAGTTCTTC
.	TRBV14	TRBJ1-2	.	15	CASSQKQGPYYGYTF	TGTGCCAGCAGCCAAAAACAGGGACCTTACTATGGCTACACCTTC
.	TRBV11-2	TRBJ1-5	.	15	CASSLVQGGNQPQHF	TGTGCCAGCAGCTTAGTGCAGGGTGGCAATCAGCCCCAGCATTTT
TRBD2	TRBV6-2/TRBV6-3	TRBJ2-2	.	13	CASRPSGAGELFF	TGTGCCAGCAGACCTAGCGGGGCCGGGGAGCTGTTTTTT
.	TRBV7-2	TRBJ2-5	.	13	CASSWDNQETQYF	TGTGCCAGCAGCTGGGACAACCAAGAGACCCAGTACTTC
.	TRBV6-6	TRBJ1-5	.	16	CASSYRVGGSNQPQHF	TGTGCCAGCAGTTACCGGGTCGGGGGGAGCAATCAGCCCCAGCATTTT
.	TRBV9	TRBJ2-3	.	16	CASSVGHEASTDTQYF	TGTGCCAGCAGCGTAGGCCACGAGGCTAGCACAGATACGCAGTATTTT
.	TRBV2	TRBJ2-7	.	12	CASSEDRGEQYF	TGTGCCAGCAGTGAAGACCGGGGAGAGCAGTACTTC
.	TRBV12-3/TRBV12-4	TRBJ2-5	.	12	CASRMRQETQYF	TGTGCCAGCAGGATGAGGCAAGAGACCCAGTACTTC
TRBD2	TRBV23-1	TRBJ2-2	.	16	CASSQSVAGETGELFF	TGCGCCAGCAGTCAATCGGTAGCGGGAGAGACCGGGGAGCTGTTTTTT
.	TRBV2	TRBJ1-5	.	14	CASSEASGNQPQHF	TGTGCCAGCAGTGAAGCGTCGGGCAATCAGCCCCAGCATTTT
TRBD1	TRBV2	TRBJ1-2	.	16	CASRRRGPTGGHGYTF	TGTGCCAGCAGACGACGGGGTCCGACAGGGGGCCATGGCTACACCTTC
TRBD1	TRBV5-1	TRBJ2-7	.	14	CASRLATGVYEQYF	TGCGCCAGCAGGCTCGCCACAGGGGTCTACGAGCAGTACTTC
TRBD1	TRBV5-8	TRBJ1-2	.	15	CASSPDRVLGYGYTF	TGTGCCAGCAGCCCTGACAGGGTACTAGGGTATGGCTACACCTTC
TRBD1	TRBV10-1	TRBJ1-5	.	15	CASSERARGPQPQHF	TGCGCCAGCAGTGAGAGAGCCAGGGGGCCTCAGCCCCAGCATTTT
.	TRBV5-6	TRBJ1-5	.	15	CASSLRGWVNQPQHF	TGTGCCAGCAGCTTGCGGGGTTGGGTCAATCAGCCCCAGCATTTT
.	TRBV11-2	TRBJ2-1	.	15	CASSLGTPVYNEQFF	TGTGCCAGCAGCCTCGGGACTCCCGTTTACAATGAGCAGTTCTTC
.	TRBV5-4	TRBJ1-3	few	14	CASSPEGSGNTIYF	TGTGCCAGCAGCCCGGAGGGTTCCGGAAACACCATATATTTT
.	TRBV3-1/TRBV3-2	TRBJ1-2	.	15	CASSQAPGHWDGYTF	TGTGCCAGCAGCCAAGCACCGGGACATTGGGATGGCTACACCTTC
TRBD2	TRBV12-3/TRBV12-4	TRBJ2-3	.	13	CASNKRGADTQYF	TGTGCCAGCAATAAGCGGGGGGCAGATACGCAGTATTTT
.	TRBV6-4	TRBJ2-1	.	15	CASSEGGFAYNEQFF	TGTGCCAGCAGTGAAGGGGGTTTCGCCTACAATGAGCAGTTCTTC